These T cell receptor beta chains were read from a single sample in a study of PD-1 blockade in mismatch repair-deficient tumors. Produced via immunoSEQ multiplex PCR; TCRdb's table is partial and in-frame only. This sample has about 130,000 clones, with about 90% found just once. Source: peripheral blood, taken approximately 72 weeks after starting pembrolizumab. All receptors come from an adult with mismatch repair-deficient cancer. Both conserved end residues are part of each CDR3. The D gene is left open where the match is weak. Only some rows state a clone size, as once, few, many or a class for expanded clones.

J gene: TRBJ2-7
clone size: NA
V gene: TRBV6-6
D gene: TRBD1
CDR3 DNA: TGTGCCAGCAGTTACTTGGGACAGGGTATCTCCGAGCAGTACTTC
CDR3 protein: CASSYLGQGISEQYF

J gene: TRBJ2-5
clone size: NA
V gene: TRBV11-2
D gene: NA
CDR3 DNA: TGTGCCAGCAGCTCTCAGAGGGACACGGGAGAGACCCAGTACTTC
CDR3 protein: CASSSQRDTGETQYF

J gene: TRBJ1-2
clone size: NA
V gene: TRBV30
D gene: TRBD1
CDR3 DNA: TGTGCCTGGAGAGGGGCTCGGGACAGGGTAATACTCAACTATGGCTACACCTTC
CDR3 protein: CAWRGARDRVILNYGYTF

J gene: TRBJ2-1
clone size: NA
V gene: TRBV27
D gene: NA
CDR3 DNA: TGTGCCAGCAGTTTATTAGGCAGGGTGAGGCCCTACAATGAGCAGTTCTTC
CDR3 protein: CASSLLGRVRPYNEQFF

J gene: TRBJ1-1
clone size: few
V gene: TRBV6-1
D gene: NA
CDR3 DNA: TGTGCCAGCAGTGAACAGGAATTAGAAGCTTTCTTT
CDR3 protein: CASSEQELEAFF

J gene: TRBJ2-5
clone size: NA
V gene: TRBV7-9
D gene: TRBD1
CDR3 DNA: TGTGCCAGCAGCGGACAGGGATTTAAAGAGACCCAGTACTTC
CDR3 protein: CASSGQGFKETQYF

J gene: TRBJ1-1
clone size: NA
V gene: TRBV6-1
D gene: NA
CDR3 DNA: TGTGCCAGCAGTGAAGCTTGGGCATTGTTGAACACTGAAGCTTTCTTT
CDR3 protein: CASSEAWALLNTEAFF

J gene: TRBJ2-5
clone size: NA
V gene: TRBV7-9
D gene: NA
CDR3 DNA: TGTGCCAGCAGCCGCTTTGAGAGCCTCGGGGAGACCCAGTACTTC
CDR3 protein: CASSRFESLGETQYF

J gene: TRBJ1-1
clone size: NA
V gene: TRBV4-2
D gene: NA
CDR3 DNA: TGTGCCAGCAGTTTTGATGGGAACACTGAAGCTTTCTTT
CDR3 protein: CASSFDGNTEAFF

J gene: TRBJ2-7
clone size: NA
V gene: TRBV19
D gene: NA
CDR3 DNA: TGTGCCAGTAGCGGGACACTGAGCTCCTACGAGCAGTACTTC
CDR3 protein: CASSGTLSSYEQYF

J gene: TRBJ2-3
clone size: once
V gene: TRBV6-5
D gene: NA
CDR3 DNA: TGTGCCAGCAGTTCCCGGACTCCCTATAGCACAGATACGCAGTATTTT
CDR3 protein: CASSSRTPYSTDTQYF

J gene: TRBJ1-1
clone size: NA
V gene: TRBV7-9
D gene: NA
CDR3 DNA: TGTGCCAGCAGCCTACCGGCGATGGGGGGCCCGAACACTGAAGCTTTCTTT
CDR3 protein: CASSLPAMGGPNTEAFF

J gene: TRBJ2-2
clone size: NA
V gene: TRBV5-1
D gene: NA
CDR3 DNA: TGCGCCAGCAGCCCCCTTTACACGGGACCGAACACCGGGGAGCTGTTTTTT
CDR3 protein: CASSPLYTGPNTGELFF

J gene: TRBJ2-1
clone size: NA
V gene: TRBV21-1
D gene: NA
CDR3 DNA: TGTGCCAGCAGCAAAGAGGAGACCACAAGTTACAATGAGCAGTTCTTC
CDR3 protein: CASSKEETTSYNEQFF

J gene: TRBJ2-3
clone size: NA
V gene: TRBV4-1
D gene: NA
CDR3 DNA: TGCGCCAGCAGCCACCTACAGGGTTGGACAGATACGCAGTATTTT
CDR3 protein: CASSHLQGWTDTQYF

J gene: TRBJ2-7
clone size: NA
V gene: TRBV15
D gene: NA
CDR3 DNA: TGTGCCACCAGCAGAGAGGGGGCCAGCTCCTACGAGCAGTACTTC
CDR3 protein: CATSREGASSYEQYF

J gene: TRBJ2-7
clone size: NA
V gene: TRBV4-3
D gene: NA
CDR3 DNA: TGCGCCAGCAGCCAACAGGACGTAGCTATCTACGAGCAGTACTTC
CDR3 protein: CASSQQDVAIYEQYF

J gene: TRBJ2-5
clone size: once
V gene: TRBV7-6
D gene: NA
CDR3 DNA: TGTGCCAGCAGCTGGGCGGCGGAAGCCCAAGAGACCCAGTACTTC
CDR3 protein: CASSWAAEAQETQYF

J gene: TRBJ2-2
clone size: once
V gene: TRBV5-1
D gene: TRBD1
CDR3 DNA: TGCGCCAGCAGCGACAGGGACACCGGGGAGCTGTTTTTT
CDR3 protein: CASSDRDTGELFF

J gene: TRBJ1-2
clone size: NA
V gene: TRBV4-1
D gene: NA
CDR3 DNA: TGCGCCAGCAGCCAAGATGAGCGGGGACCTGGCTACACCTTC
CDR3 protein: CASSQDERGPGYTF

J gene: TRBJ1-3
clone size: NA
V gene: TRBV28
D gene: NA
CDR3 DNA: TGTGCCAGCAGAAACAGACCAAGGATCTCTGGAAACACCATATATTTT
CDR3 protein: CASRNRPRISGNTIYF

J gene: TRBJ2-6
clone size: NA
V gene: TRBV11-2
D gene: NA
CDR3 DNA: TGTGCCAGCAGCTTAGTTGCAGATGGGGCCAACGTCCTGACTTTC
CDR3 protein: CASSLVADGANVLTF

J gene: TRBJ2-2
clone size: NA
V gene: TRBV9
D gene: TRBD2
CDR3 DNA: TGTGCCAGCAGCGGGGCTAGCGGGATGAACACCGGGGAGCTGTTTTTT
CDR3 protein: CASSGASGMNTGELFF

J gene: TRBJ2-2
clone size: NA
V gene: TRBV7-2
D gene: NA
CDR3 DNA: TGTGCCAGCAGCCCTGTTCCCGGGGAGCTGTTTTTT
CDR3 protein: CASSPVPGELFF

J gene: TRBJ2-7
clone size: NA
V gene: TRBV4-1
D gene: TRBD2
CDR3 DNA: TGCGCCAGCAGCCAAGCTAGCGGGACGCCTCTATACGAGCAGTACTTC
CDR3 protein: CASSQASGTPLYEQYF

J gene: TRBJ2-7
clone size: NA
V gene: TRBV6-1
D gene: NA
CDR3 DNA: TGTGCCAGCACCTCAGTAGTAGGGGGTGGTGGGGAGCAGTACTTC
CDR3 protein: CASTSVVGGGGEQYF

J gene: TRBJ2-1
clone size: once
V gene: TRBV7-3
D gene: NA
CDR3 DNA: TGTGCCAGCAGCTTGAGCGAGTACAATGAGCAGTTCTTC
CDR3 protein: CASSLSEYNEQFF

J gene: TRBJ2-5
clone size: NA
V gene: TRBV5-1
D gene: TRBD2
CDR3 DNA: TGCGCCAGCAGCCGATTCCTAGCGGGCAAGAAAGAGACCCAGTACTTC
CDR3 protein: CASSRFLAGKKETQYF

J gene: TRBJ1-2
clone size: NA
V gene: TRBV12-1
D gene: NA
CDR3 DNA: TGTGCCAGCAGCTTTCTGGGACAGCACTATGGCTACACCTTC
CDR3 protein: CASSFLGQHYGYTF

J gene: TRBJ2-3
clone size: NA
V gene: TRBV28
D gene: NA
CDR3 DNA: TGTGCCAGCAGTTTAGCGGGTACGCAGTATTTT
CDR3 protein: CASSLAGTQYF

J gene: TRBJ1-2
clone size: NA
V gene: TRBV13
D gene: NA
CDR3 DNA: TGTGCCAGCAGCTTATTTTCCACAGTATCCGGCTACACCTTC
CDR3 protein: CASSLFSTVSGYTF

J gene: TRBJ2-7
clone size: NA
V gene: TRBV6-5
D gene: TRBD1
CDR3 DNA: TGTGCCAGCAGTTACTCTACAGGGGTAGGAGAGCAGTACTTC
CDR3 protein: CASSYSTGVGEQYF

J gene: TRBJ2-2
clone size: NA
V gene: TRBV4-3
D gene: NA
CDR3 DNA: TGCGCCAGCAGCCAAGTGGTCGGATACACCGGGGAGCTGTTTTTT
CDR3 protein: CASSQVVGYTGELFF

J gene: TRBJ1-2
clone size: NA
V gene: TRBV9
D gene: TRBD1
CDR3 DNA: TGTGCCAGCAGCCCAGGGGGTGACTATGGCTACACCTTC
CDR3 protein: CASSPGGDYGYTF

J gene: TRBJ2-7
clone size: NA
V gene: TRBV11-2
D gene: NA
CDR3 DNA: TGTGCCAGCAGCTGGGAGACAGGTTACGAGCAGTACTTC
CDR3 protein: CASSWETGYEQYF

J gene: TRBJ2-1
clone size: NA
V gene: TRBV27
D gene: NA
CDR3 DNA: TGTGCCAGCAGTGTATCGAGCTCCTACAATGAGCAGTTCTTC
CDR3 protein: CASSVSSSYNEQFF

J gene: TRBJ1-1
clone size: few
V gene: TRBV18
D gene: NA
CDR3 DNA: TGTGCCAGCTCACCACCGAGCACAGTTGAAGCTTTCTTT
CDR3 protein: CASSPPSTVEAFF

J gene: TRBJ2-1
clone size: NA
V gene: TRBV2
D gene: TRBD2
CDR3 DNA: TGTGCCAGCAGTGATCCCCTAGCGGGGACGTACAATGAGCAGTTCTTC
CDR3 protein: CASSDPLAGTYNEQFF

J gene: TRBJ2-7
clone size: NA
V gene: TRBV27
D gene: NA
CDR3 DNA: TGTGCCAGCAGTTTATCCGCCAGTACCTACGAGCAGTACTTC
CDR3 protein: CASSLSASTYEQYF

J gene: TRBJ2-7
clone size: NA
V gene: TRBV6-6
D gene: NA
CDR3 DNA: TGTGCCAGCAGCCCCGCGGGGCGCGAGCAGTACTTC
CDR3 protein: CASSPAGREQYF